The TCR beta chain under discussion was sequenced for a study of regulatory T cells in long-lasting Graves disease. Regarding this clonotype: What it recognizes is unknown.

Arm-PCR with iRepertoire HTBI primers amplified the CDR3 regions for these TCR beta libraries. Authors' analysis steps: Identification yielded around 64 TRBV and over eleven TRBJ segments across samples. MiXCR was run by TCRdb on the multiplex PCR reads, yielding one entry per CDR3 protein. These V and J calls are TCRdb output, not the study's own analysis. Among 600,000 to 850,000 distinct CDR3 sequences listed, roughly 30% were seen once. Time point here: persistent/refractory GD, antithyroid drugs over 5 years with positive TRAb. RNA isolated from PBMCs was used to make the TCR library. V lost 1 base to trimming and J lost 6 bases, with 27 bases between them. This CDR3 is 19 amino acids long. Germline loops: CDR1 LNHDA, CDR2 SQIVND (reference sequence). Findings and caveats of the study: Persistent disease exhibited a predilection for TRBV28, TRBJ1-2 and TRBJ2-5.

The sequencing used peripheral blood mononuclear cells (PBMCs), collected when the disease was refractory, from a patient treated with antithyroid drugs. The clonotype comes from a female donor with Graves disease. V usage is TRBV19 and J usage is TRBJ1-2, with D unclear. In DNA form, the CDR3 reads TGTGCCAGTAGTATAGTTTCCACTCCCGGCTCCATTGGCGCGGATGGCTACACCTTC. Encoded protein: CASSIVSTPGSIGADGYTF.